The next 9 T cell receptor beta chains were all read from a single sample in a study of vaccination and CD4 T cells after COVID-19. Treatment denoted: roughly ten-day PBMC culture with coronavirus spike peptide pools or control peptides (ViraFEST assay). Sequence data for DNA of cultured CD4+ T cells were generated by the Oncomine TCR Beta short-read assay. TCRdb analysed the PCR reads with MiXCR anew, one entry per CDR3 protein. Of just over 14,000 distinct CDR3 sequences listed, 40% to 60% are singletons. No antigen is known for these receptors. Sequenced input: CD4+ T cells from blood, cultured in vitro. The receptors here all came from a human donor who had recovered from COVID-19.

Concerning this clonotype: Without the conserved terminal phenylalanine or tryptophan, this CDR3 likely stems from a read error. The chain links TRBV6-1 to TRBJ1-2; no clear D gene. CDR3 length: 13 residues. CDR1 is MNHNS, CDR2 SASEGT, per germline. This chain's CDR3 is CAGSRIGSYGYTS. As DNA, the CDR3 is TGTGCCGGCAGTCGAATAGGCTCCTATGGTTACACCTCC.

This clonotype has more than one count but fewer than ten. This chain links TRBV15 with TRBJ2-5; 7 positions agree with TRBD2. CDR1 LNHNV and CDR2 YYDKDF come from the germline V gene (reference sequence). With V trimmed by 1 base and J by 1 base, 3 bases remained unmatched. The CDR3 is 15 residues long. The CDR3 here is CATSRVRLAQETQYF. The CDR3 DNA sequence: TGTGCCACCAGCAGAGTCAGACTAGCCCAAGAGACCCAGTACTTC.

The chain carries TRBV7-9 and TRBJ2-6; no definite D call. This CDR3 has 15 amino acids. Germline CDR1 SEHNR, CDR2 FQNEAQ (reference sequence). The V gene lost 1 base and the J gene lost 0 bases, with 4 bases spanning the gap. The CDR3 reads CASSLGHSGANVLTF. For the CDR3, the DNA is TGTGCCAGCAGCTTAGGTCACTCTGGGGCCAACGTCCTGACTTTC.

In this sample, this clonotype turned up once. V is TRBV5-6 and J is TRBJ2-1, with TRBD1 identical over 9 bases. Germline V gene sequence: CDR1 SGHDT, CDR2 YYEEEE. This CDR3 spans 15 amino acids. V lost 4 bases and J lost 3; bases outside the gene matches: 5. CDR3 loop: CASSAGQGIYNEQFF. CDR3 in DNA: TGTGCCAGCAGCGCGGGACAGGGAATCTACAATGAGCAGTTCTTC.

The chain recombines TRBV6-1 with TRBJ2-5; possible D gene TRBD2, 5 bases. The CDR3 is 14 amino acids. V was pared by 8 bases and J by 2 bases, with 15 bases between. Per the germline V gene, CDR1 is MNHNS and CDR2 is SASEGT. The CDR3, as DNA: TGTGCCAGCCGAAGCTCACAGCGGCAAGAGACCCAGTACTTC. This translates into CASRSSQRQETQYF.

The V gene is TRBV28, the J gene TRBJ2-1; 9 bases are shared with TRBD1. The germline gives CDR1 MDHEN, CDR2 SYDVKM. J gave up 5 bases and V 5 bases, and 13 bases lay outside the gene matches. The CDR3 sequence is 17 residues long. CDR3 coding DNA: TGTGCCAGCAGTCCACCCCACGGACAGGGGAAACACAATGAGCAGTTCTTC. Translation: CASSPPHGQGKHNEQFF.

The V and J genes are TRBV7-9 and TRBJ2-7, with D perhaps TRBD2 (6 bases). V was trimmed by 4 bases and J by 0 bases, leaving 13 bases between them. The CDR3 is 15 residues long. Germline values: CDR1 SEHNR, CDR2 FQNEAQ (reference sequence). The CDR3 loop is CASSWAGTFSYEQYF. The DNA of the CDR3 is TGTGCCAGCAGCTGGGCTGGGACTTTCTCCTACGAGCAGTACTTC.

CDR3 DNA sequence: TGTGCCAGTACCCAGCGGGAGGGTCTGGAGAATGAGCAGTTCTTC. This codes for CASTQREGLENEQFF. The chain uses TRBV19 and TRBJ2-1; 10 bases match TRBD2. V shed 7 bases and J 7 bases; nucleotides not matched to a gene: 10. The germline gives CDR1 LNHDA, CDR2 SQIVND (reference sequence). CDR3 size: 15 residues.

The chain joins TRBV28 to TRBJ1-3, with D uncertain. The V end lost 3 bases, the J end lost 4 bases, and 10 bases lay between the germline ends. The germline V gene has CDR1 MDHEN and CDR2 SYDVKM. The CDR3 consists of 14 residues. CDR3 DNA sequence: TGTGCCAGCAGTTTGCCGCCTCCCGGAAACACCATATATTTT. This encodes CASSLPPPGNTIYF.